This paragraph reports one T cell receptor beta chain. The sample holds a few counts of this clonotype. Its specific antigen is unknown. No much larger clone exists at a distance of one base, and base qualities are not known. In the germline V gene (reference sequence), CDR1 corresponds to DFQATT and CDR2 to SNEGSKA. V is pruned by 5 bases and J by 6 bases, leaving 9 bases of the junction without a gene match. Reading from cysteine to phenylalanine, the CDR3 counts 15 amino acids. Just CDR3 DNA is preserved here, 45 bases in frame from base 1. The library was produced with RT-PCR. Instrument used: Illumina HiSeq 2500. TCRdb applied fastp at Q25 and MiXCR to the public reads, then kept only in-frame beta chains. Every CDR3 protein is listed once, alongside the most common genes and DNA of its rows. In this sample the table shows about 570,000 distinct CDR3 sequences, about 12% of which occur a single time. Roughly 10% of the sample goes to the ten largest clones.

This sample stems from a study of response to subunit inactivated influenza vaccine (dated by TCRdb to about 2018). For context, the study as a whole: The study used deep quantitative T cell receptor repertoire profiling to track responses to a trivalent subunit inactivated influenza vaccine. What the study reported, not specific to this receptor: The authors suggested that each seasonal influenza vaccination may recruit only a limited number of new T cells.

The sequence came from a man aged 45-60 years who received an inactivated influenza vaccine. Donor details come from another sample of the same person, matched by shared clones. The chain couples TRBV20-1 to TRBJ2-7, with TRBD2 identical over 14 junction bases. The input for sequencing was PBMCs from blood, taken on the day of vaccination. The nucleotide sequence reads TGCAGTGCTGGGGGACTAGCGGGAGCCTTGGGCGAGCAGTACTTC. This is translated as CSAGGLAGALGEQYF.